A single sample is the source of the 30 T cell receptor beta chains below, sequenced in a study of beta chain features in type 1 diabetes. Expressed TCRB transcripts were sequenced because the isolated RNA had all been reverse transcribed beforehand. Some clones are missing from TCRdb's copy, which holds only in-frame ones; the method was immunoSEQ multiplex PCR. This sample carries 350,000 to 400,000 clones, over 12% of them seen once, and the ten largest clones take about 0.019%. Material for sequencing was naive CD4+ T cells from blood. All receptors come from a woman aged 18-29 years in good health.

In its sample, this clone was seen a few times. V gene TRBV30 combines with J gene TRBJ2-2; maybe TRBD2 (5 bases). The ends were cut back, 4 bases at V and 4 bases at J, with 13 bases in the middle. Germline values: CDR1 GTSNPN, CDR2 SVGIG (reference sequence). The CDR3 consists of 14 residues. CDR3 protein: CAWNGGLSTGELFF. The CDR3 DNA is TGTGCCTGGAACGGAGGTTTAAGCACCGGGGAGCTGTTTTTT.

In this sample, this clone turned up a few times. The V call is TRBV6-5, the J call TRBJ2-1, with 9 bases that match TRBD2. Germline V CDR1 and CDR2: MNHEY, SVGAGI. The CDR3 has 15 residues. V was pared by 2 bases and J by 6 bases, with 5 bases of the junction left unmatched. The CDR3 loop reads CASSYVLAGGNEQFF. The CDR3 DNA reads as TGTGCCAGCAGTTACGTACTAGCGGGTGGCAATGAGCAGTTCTTC.

This sequence joins TRBV29-1 and TRBJ2-1; D is possibly TRBD2 (6 bases). The V gene's germline CDR1 is SQVTM and CDR2 ANQGSEA. The CDR3 is 13 amino acids. V lost 5 bases to trimming and J lost 4 bases, with 12 bases between them. The CDR3 bases are TGCAGCGTTTGCGGGGTCCTTTACAATGAGCAGTTCTTC. Translating it yields CSVCGVLYNEQFF.

The rearrangement uses TRBV29-1 and TRBJ2-7; 9 positions agree with TRBD1. Germline V lookup: CDR1 SQVTM, CDR2 ANQGSEA. V trimming: 6 bases; J trimming: 4 bases; junction bases outside the gene matches: 10. The CDR3 extends over 14 amino acids. CDR3 sequence (DNA): TGCAGCGTCGGCGGGACAGGGAGTTATTACGAGCAGTACTTC. Translating gives CSVGGTGSYYEQYF.

This clone was found a few times. The chain links TRBV7-9 to TRBJ1-1, with unresolved D. V was trimmed by 5 bases and J by 6 bases, leaving 13 bases between them. Per germline, CDR1 SEHNR and CDR2 FQNEAQ (reference sequence). This CDR3 has 13 residues. CDR3 sequence reads: CASSPEVGAEAFF. The DNA for the CDR3 is TGTGCCAGCAGCCCAGAAGTCGGGGCTGAAGCTTTCTTT.

The chain links TRBV7-2 to TRBJ2-3, with TRBD2 as a possible D gene (6 bases). The CDR3 contains 12 residues. The V gene's germline CDR1 is SGHTA and CDR2 FQGNSA. The ends were cut back, 5 bases at V and 10 bases at J, with 13 bases in the middle. CDR3 protein: CASSPPGTAQYF. The DNA of the CDR3 is TGTGCCAGCAGCCCCCCAGGGACTGCGCAGTATTTT.

The V and J genes are TRBV23-1 and TRBJ2-5; no clear D. TRBV23-1 qualifies as an ORF whose function is uncertain. This CDR3 has 12 amino acids. Trimming removed 0 bases at V and 5 bases at J, with 4 bases between. CDR3 in amino acids: CASSQSEETQYF. The CDR3 bases are TGCGCCAGCAGTCAATCTGAGGAGACCCAGTACTTC.

A note on this clone: An end of the junction does not agree with germline; a read error may underlie this. The chain has TRBV28 and TRBJ2-2; the match to TRBD2 covers 7 bases. The CDR3 has 10 residues. Germline V gene sequence: CDR1 MDHEN, CDR2 SYDVKM. The CDR3 loop reads CGREPGELFF. The CDR3 nucleotides read TGCGGGCGGGAGCCCGGGGAGCTGTTTTTT.

This chain uses TRBV5-1 with TRBJ2-6, with TRBD1 as a possible D gene (5 bases). The CDR3 contains 19 residues. V lost 0 bases to trimming and J lost 0 bases, with 16 bases between them. Germline lookup yields CDR1 SGHRS and CDR2 YFSETQ. CDR3 loop: CASSLAERGSSSGANVLTF. The CDR3 DNA is TGCGCCAGCAGCTTGGCCGAAAGGGGCTCTAGCTCTGGGGCCAACGTCCTGACTTTC.

In its sample, this clone was seen a few times. The rearrangement uses TRBV6-5 and TRBJ2-5; D call uncertain. Germline V gene data show CDR1 as MNHEY and CDR2 as SVGAGI. Trimming took off 2 bases at V and 4 bases at J, with 11 bases between the two ends. This CDR3 is built from 14 residues. CDR3 region: CASSYGSAGETQYF. The CDR3 nucleotides read TGTGCCAGCAGTTACGGCAGTGCAGGAGAGACCCAGTACTTC.

This clone was counted a few times. This chain connects TRBV25-1 to TRBJ2-1; 15 positions match TRBD2. Germline assignment: CDR1 MGHDK and CDR2 SYGVNS. The CDR3 loop spans 17 amino acids. With 6 bases clipped from V and 7 bases from J, the junction kept 10 bases outside the gene matches. Here the CDR3 reads CASSVPGLAGGLNEQFF. CDR3 DNA: TGTGCCAGCAGCGTCCCGGGACTAGCGGGAGGATTAAATGAGCAGTTCTTC.

The genes are TRBV5-1 and TRBJ2-7; D possibly corresponds to TRBD2 (5 bases). Germline V lookup: CDR1 SGHRS, CDR2 YFSETQ. Trimming removed 0 bases at V and 6 bases at J, with 16 bases between. The CDR3 runs 15 residues. The CDR3: CASSLELAGLVEQYF. CDR3 bases: TGCGCCAGCAGCTTGGAGCTAGCAGGTCTGGTCGAGCAGTACTTC.

This clone was detected a few times. The J gene is TRBJ2-1, the V gene TRBV27; 12 bases are shared with TRBD2. V lost 5 bases and J lost 7; bases outside the gene matches: 6. The germline V gene encodes CDR1 MNHEY and CDR2 SMNVEV (reference sequence). This CDR3 is 15 amino acids long. In DNA, the CDR3 is TGTGCCAGCAGTCCACTAGCGGGAGGAGTAAATGAGCAGTTCTTC. The encoded protein is CASSPLAGGVNEQFF.

J is TRBJ2-7 and V is TRBV30; D ambiguous. V shed 0 bases and J shed 9 bases, with 18 bases lying between them. Germline CDR1 and CDR2: GTSNPN and SVGIG (reference sequence). This CDR3 spans 14 amino acids. CDR3 protein: CAWSVDETYDWQYF. CDR3 DNA: TGTGCCTGGAGTGTCGACGAAACTTATGACTGGCAGTACTTC.

The chain employs TRBV23-1 and TRBJ2-7; 12 bases fit TRBD2. TRBV23-1 is an ORF, with its function uncertain. The CDR3 has 17 amino acids. With V trimmed by 2 bases and J by 3 bases, 8 bases remained unmatched. The CDR3 nucleotides are TGCGCCAGCAGTCAAACACCCAGACTAGCGGGGGACTACGAGCAGTACTTC. Its translation is CASSQTPRLAGDYEQYF.

CDR3 nucleotides: TGTGCCAGCAGTTGGGCAGGAACCCCCTCCGAGCAGTACTTC. It is translated as CASSWAGTPSEQYF. The chain links TRBV27 to TRBJ2-7; D is ambiguous. The germline CDR1 and CDR2 sequences are MNHEY and SMNVEV (reference sequence). Trimming removed 4 bases at V and 6 bases at J, with 16 bases between. This CDR3 region has 14 residues.

This clone showed up just a few times. The chain has TRBV15 and TRBJ2-3, with 7 bases identical to TRBD1. Trimming removed 1 base from V and 0 bases from J; junction bases left unmatched: 7. The CDR3 contains 17 residues. Germline CDR1 LNHNV, CDR2 YYDKDF (reference sequence). The CDR3 nucleotides read TGTGCCACCAGCAGAGGGAGAAACAGGGGTAGCACAGATACGCAGTATTTT. This gives the protein CATSRGRNRGSTDTQYF.

This rearrangement joins TRBV29-1 to TRBJ2-5, with TRBD1 matching over 8 bases. The CDR3 sequence is 13 residues long. Germline V gives CDR1 SQVTM, CDR2 ANQGSEA. Unmatched junction bases numbered 3, after V lost 2 bases and J lost 4 bases. CDR3 in amino acids: CSVEKQGGETQYF. Here the CDR3 DNA reads TGCAGCGTTGAAAAACAGGGGGGAGAGACCCAGTACTTC.

This chain uses TRBV4-3 with TRBJ2-1; TRBD1 agrees at 8 bases. Germline V lookup: CDR1 LGHNA, CDR2 YSLEER. The CDR3 sequence is 15 residues long. Trimming at V came to 1 base and at J to 1 base, leaving 0 bases not matched to a gene. CDR3 in amino acids: CASSQGQGSYNEQFF. The CDR3 nucleotides are TGCGCCAGCAGCCAAGGACAGGGGTCCTACAATGAGCAGTTCTTC.

This clone was detected only a few times. The V call is TRBV5-1, the J call TRBJ2-5; weak D call: TRBD1 (6 bases). The CDR3 spans 14 residues. Trimming pared 0 bases from V and 5 bases from J, leaving 11 bases between. Germline V CDR1 and CDR2: SGHRS, YFSETQ. The CDR3: CASSLDRDIETQYF. In nucleotides, the CDR3 is TGCGCCAGCAGCTTGGACCGGGACATCGAGACCCAGTACTTC.

This chain links TRBV25-1 with TRBJ1-3; D gene unclear. The CDR3 is 13 residues long. V was cut by 4 bases and J by 0 bases, with 4 bases left in between. Germline V gene lookup returns CDR1 MGHDK and CDR2 SYGVNS. CDR3 nucleotides: TGTGCCAGCAGTGCTAGCTCTGGAAACACCATATATTTT. Protein sequence: CASSASSGNTIYF.

This rearrangement joins TRBV5-1 to TRBJ1-1; 8 bases match TRBD1. After removal of 2 bases from V and 4 bases from J, the junction contained 4 bases not matched to a gene. CDR1 SGHRS and CDR2 YFSETQ come from the germline V gene. This CDR3 has 14 amino acids. The CDR3 nucleotides are TGCGCCAGCAGCTTAACAGGGGGGGTCACTGAAGCTTTCTTT. Protein sequence: CASSLTGGVTEAFF.

This clone occurred a few times. This chain joins TRBV25-1 and TRBJ2-3; D may be TRBD2 (7 bases). The CDR3 runs 15 residues. V was cut by 3 bases and J by 3 bases, with 13 bases left in between. CDR1 is MGHDK, CDR2 SYGVNS, per germline. CDR3 loop: CASSDRRGGTDTQYF. CDR3 DNA: TGTGCCAGCAGTGATCGCAGGGGAGGGACAGATACGCAGTATTTT.

V and J are TRBV29-1 and TRBJ1-2; no firm D call. This CDR3 is built from 13 residues. Germline V gene sequence: CDR1 SQVTM, CDR2 ANQGSEA. Trimming removed 0 bases from V and 7 bases from J, with 12 bases in between. CDR3 DNA sequence: TGCAGCGTTGAAGAGTCAGCGGGTGCTGGCTACACCTTC. Translation gives CSVEESAGAGYTF. The entire variable domain, with the rest obtained from reference TRBV29-1 and TRBJ1-2, is as follows: SAVISQKPSRDICQRGTSLTIQCQVDSQVTMMFWYRQQPGQSLTLIATANQGSEATYESGFVIDKFPISRPNLTFSTLTVSNMSPEDSSIYLCSVEESAGAGYTFGSGTRLTVV.

Regarding this clone: The same CDR3 arises from other DNA sequences in this sample as well. V is TRBV28 and J is TRBJ1-2, with unresolved D. Trimming left V 5 bases short and J 2 bases short, with 3 bases between. In germline, CDR1 is MDHEN, CDR2 SYDVKM. The CDR3 has 11 amino acids. The CDR3 spells CASSSNYGYTF. For the CDR3, the DNA is TGTGCCAGCAGTAGCAACTATGGCTACACCTTC.

There are a few counts of this clone. The chain recombines TRBV30 with TRBJ2-1; no clear D gene. Germline CDR1 reads GTSNPN; CDR2 reads SVGIG (reference sequence). This CDR3 comprises 13 residues. V lost 4 bases and J 5 bases, leaving 12 bases between the germline ends. The CDR3 is CAWTRPVDNEQFF. The CDR3 DNA reads TGTGCCTGGACCAGGCCAGTGGACAATGAGCAGTTCTTC.

The chain combines TRBV7-9 with TRBJ2-1; TRBD2 is a possible D gene (5 bases). The CDR3 is 14 amino acids. Trimming removed 4 bases from V and 0 bases from J, with 7 bases in between. Germline loops: CDR1 SEHNR, CDR2 FQNEAQ (reference sequence). The CDR3 here is CASSSGNSYNEQFF. CDR3 nucleotides: TGTGCCAGCAGCTCGGGGAACTCCTACAATGAGCAGTTCTTC.

This clone was seen only a few times. V and J are TRBV20-1 and TRBJ1-2; D is ambiguous. The CDR3 is 11 residues long. The germline V gene encodes CDR1 DFQATT and CDR2 SNEGSKA (reference sequence). V was pared by 3 bases and J by 8 bases, with 10 bases between. The CDR3 here is CSASPQMGYTF. In nucleotides, the CDR3 is TGCAGTGCTAGTCCCCAAATGGGCTACACCTTC.

This clone was seen only a few times. This chain connects TRBV28 to TRBJ1-5, with D hard to call. V dropped 4 bases and J dropped 5 bases, with 6 bases sitting between them. CDR3 length: 12 residues. Germline values: CDR1 MDHEN, CDR2 SYDVKM. CDR3 in amino acids: CASSSLHQPQHF. The CDR3 DNA follows: TGTGCCAGCAGTTCCCTACATCAGCCCCAGCATTTT. The whole variable domain, filled in from reference TRBV28 and TRBJ1-5, reads DVKVTQSSRYLVKRTGEKVFLECVQDMDHENMFWYRQDPGLGLRLIYFSYDVKMKEKGDIPEGYSVSREKKERFSLILESASTNQTSMYLCASSSLHQPQHFGDGTRLSIL.

The table lists this clone with a few counts. This chain connects TRBV4-1 to TRBJ2-1; D gene ambiguous. CDR1 is MGHRA, CDR2 YSYEKL, per germline. V lost 0 bases and J lost 4, with 10 bases in between. The CDR3 totals 15 residues. The CDR3 is CASSQDLTDYNEQFF. The CDR3 nucleotides read TGCGCCAGCAGCCAAGATTTAACAGATTACAATGAGCAGTTCTTC.